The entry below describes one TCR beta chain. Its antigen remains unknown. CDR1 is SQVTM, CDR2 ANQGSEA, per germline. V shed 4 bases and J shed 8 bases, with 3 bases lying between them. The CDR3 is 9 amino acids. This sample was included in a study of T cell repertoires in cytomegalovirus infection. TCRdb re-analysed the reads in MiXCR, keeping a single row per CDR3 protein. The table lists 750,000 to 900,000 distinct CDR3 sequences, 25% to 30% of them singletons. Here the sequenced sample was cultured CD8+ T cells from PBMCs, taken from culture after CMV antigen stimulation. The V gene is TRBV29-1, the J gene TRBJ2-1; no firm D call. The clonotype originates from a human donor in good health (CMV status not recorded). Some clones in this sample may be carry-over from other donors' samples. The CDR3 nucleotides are TGCAGCGTTGGCTATGAGCAGTTCTTC. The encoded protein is CSVGYEQFF.